The T cell receptor beta chain described here comes from a study of molecular identifiers for immune sequencing clone quantification listed by TCRdb under 2018. In terms of the full investigation: For a replicate experiment, RNA from approximately 20,000 or 100,000 naive CD8 T cells was divided into five aliquots, of which four were sequenced. This methods study benchmarked molecular-identifier clustering-based TCR repertoire sequencing (MIDCIRS) and TCR RNA copy counting, using CD8 T cells to do so.

Libraries of naive CD8 T cells were generated from roughly 21,000 to 960,000 sorted cells, with 10%, 30% or 50% of the purified RNA used. On a BD FACSAria II, naive CD8 T cells were FACS-sorted as CD8+CD4-CCR7+CD45RA+ and collected into RLT Plus buffer. Approximately 9 TCR copies' worth of Jurkat RNA were spiked into about 20,000-1,000,000 naive CD8 T cell samples to test detection sensitivity. CD8 T cells were enriched using RosetteSep CD8+ T Cell Enrichment Cocktail and Ficoll-Paque, and the enriched cells then underwent ACK red cell lysis. The library was built by means of PCR. The instrument given in TCRdb is Illumina HiSeq 4000. Bulk TCR libraries were prepared as previously described, using TCR primers listed in Table S5. The Qiagen AllPrep DNA/RNA kit was used to purify total RNA. Before any analysis, reads coming from multiple sequencing runs of the same library were combined into one pool. As for the original processing: Reads were retained only if the reads had an exact TCR constant sequence, and the retained reads were trimmed to 150 nt and grouped according to their 12-nt molecular barcodes. Within each barcode group, reads were sub-clustered at a 15% Levenshtein threshold, and quality-weighted consensus sequences were built per RNA molecule. Non-functional sequences were discarded, and so were lower-count sequences lying one edit away from another sequence. On the basis of fitting two negative binomial distributions, barcode sub-clusters with fewer than 20% of the maximum read count were discarded. TCRdb trimmed the raw reads at Q25, called clones with MiXCR and kept productive beta chains. Records with the same CDR3 protein are collapsed into one entry carrying the most frequent genes and DNA. The V and J calls were determined by TCRdb, not by the authors. The sample table records 40,000 to 50,000 distinct CDR3 sequences; roughly 21% of these occur just once. More than 0.9% of the sample rests with the top ten.

This clonotype was counted only a few times. Its antigen is still unknown. Since a much larger clone is just one base distant, this may be a read error. Broad study findings and their caveats: A single cell's worth of spiked-in Jurkat TCR RNA was reported detectable even among approximately 930,000 naive CD8 T cells. Modeling gave about 3.2 recovered TCR RNA copies per cell versus about 10 by digital PCR, implying 25% to 30% capture efficiency. In CMV-specific effector cells, over 97% of molecules were held by clones above 20 RNA copies, whereas under 1% of molecules were held by such clones in naive cells. Without barcode sub-clustering, chimeric consensus sequences inflated TCR diversity; chimeras reached as high as 47%. The naive libraries included spiked-in Jurkat TCR RNA (about ten copies' worth), and this RNA is not part of the donor repertoire. Highly expanded clone sizes could be underestimated because identical TCR molecules may share a barcode.

CDR1 is given as SGDLS and CDR2 as YYNGEE, both from the germline V gene. The CDR3 numbers 16 residues from cysteine through phenylalanine. CDR3 DNA only is kept here, 48 bases in frame from base 1. The sequenced material came from naive CD8+ T cells from blood, with Jurkat cell RNA spiked in. The meaning of the sample's cell subset or site label: FACS-sorted CD8+CD4-CCR7+CD45RA+ naive T cells. In this chain, TRBV9 is recombined with TRBJ1-3, with the D gene not confidently named. This receptor was identified in a human donor in good health. Some libraries in this study had Jurkat cell RNA spiked in. The sequenced DNA: TGTGTCAGCAGCGTAGGCAGAAAACTCTCTGGAAACACCATATATTTT. This yields the protein CVSSVGRKLSGNTIYF.